Below, one T cell receptor beta chain is given with its context. Data came from immunoSEQ multiplex PCR; TCRdb stores just in-frame clones and leaves some out. The table has around 130,000 clones, roughly four fifths seen once. The CDR3 spans 16 residues. CDR1 and CDR2 (germline): MDHEN, SYDVKM. V trimming: 6 bases; J trimming: 7 bases; junction bases outside the gene matches: 13. Time point in this sample: blood 2 weeks post-SBRT. The treatment: 15 Gy SBRT to primary tumor, nephrectomy 4 weeks later. This entry is derived from a study of radiation and T cells in renal cell carcinoma. V is TRBV28 and J is TRBJ1-5; 9 bases are shared with TRBD1. This clonotype was obtained from a woman aged 55-69 years with renal cell carcinoma. The material was blood, obtained from a patient whose treatment included radiotherapy and nephrectomy. The DNA for the CDR3 is TGTGCCAGCAGGAGACCAACCGGGACAGGGAACCAGCCCCAGCATTTT. The encoded protein is CASRRPTGTGNQPQHF.